These 21 T cell receptor beta chains were all obtained from the same sample, sequenced in a study of T cell repertoires in cytomegalovirus infection. Via MiXCR, TCRdb re-called the reads, giving one row per CDR3 protein. The sample lists approximately 470,000 distinct CDR3 sequences, about 42% occurring once. For these receptors, no antigen is known. The specimen was cultured PBMCs, collected from culture after CMV antigen stimulation. The receptors were gathered from a human donor in good health (CMV status not recorded). Some clones in this sample may be carry-over from other donors' samples.

This clonotype was observed a handful of times. The chain links TRBV11-2 to TRBJ2-7; 15 bases are a match to TRBD2. The length of the CDR3 is 18 residues. Trimming at V came to 5 bases and at J to 0 bases, leaving 8 bases not matched to a gene. Per the germline V gene, CDR1 is SGHAT and CDR2 is FQNNGV. The CDR3 spells CASSPGLAGGRHSYEQYF. As DNA, the CDR3 is TGTGCCAGCAGCCCTGGACTAGCGGGGGGGCGGCACTCCTACGAGCAGTACTTC.

V is TRBV18 and J is TRBJ2-5; tentative D call: TRBD1 (6 bases). V was clipped by 5 bases and J by 2 bases, with 9 bases between them. This CDR3 has 13 amino acids. Germline CDR1 reads KGHSH; CDR2 reads LQKENI. The CDR3 DNA reads TGTGCCAGCTCAACAGGGAGACAAGAGACCCAGTACTTC. Residues: CASSTGRQETQYF. Supplemented by reference TRBV18 and TRBJ2-5, the full variable domain reads NAGVMQNPRHLVRRRGQEARLRCSPMKGHSHVYWYRQLPEEGLKFMVYLQKENIIDESGMPKERFSAEFPKEGPSILRIQQVVRGDSAAYFCASSTGRQETQYFGPGTRLLVL.

This chain joins TRBV5-4 and TRBJ2-1, with D hard to call. The CDR3 is made up of 13 amino acids. Deletions cut 4 bases from V and 6 bases from J, with 11 bases between. The germline gives CDR1 SGHNT, CDR2 YYREEE (reference sequence). The CDR3 nucleotides read TGTGCCAGCAGCACAAGCAAAACCAATGAGCAGTTCTTC. Its translation is CASSTSKTNEQFF.

This clonotype was seen at least ten times. A read error may account for a junction end that differs from germline. The rearrangement joins TRBV18 to TRBJ2-3; D might be TRBD1 (6 bases). CDR1 is KGHSH, CDR2 LQKENI, per germline. This CDR3 contains 13 residues. The CDR3 loop reads CASSPQGTDTQYF. The CDR3 DNA sequence: TGCGCCAGCAGTCCACAGGGAACAGATACGCAGTATTTT.

The gene calls are TRBV6-6 and TRBJ2-7, with 9 bases that match TRBD1. Germline V gene lookup returns CDR1 MNHNY and CDR2 SVGAGI (reference sequence). V lost 6 bases, J lost 4 bases, and 7 bases stayed unmatched. The CDR3 extends over 14 amino acids. This chain's CDR3 is CASRLGQGRYEQYF. CDR3 in DNA: TGTGCCAGCAGACTCGGACAGGGGAGATACGAGCAGTACTTC.

This rearrangement joins TRBV11-3 to TRBJ1-1; D is ambiguous. Per the germline V gene, CDR1 is SGHNT and CDR2 is YENEEA. This CDR3 is built from 11 residues. V was pared by 4 bases and J by 10 bases, with 10 bases between. The CDR3 is CASSSGEVAFF. DNA for the CDR3: TGTGCCAGCAGCTCCGGGGAGGTAGCTTTCTTT.

This clonotype was seen more than once but under ten times. The DNA for the CDR3 is TGTGCCACCCAGCCGGGGGGGCGTGAGACCCAGTACTTC. The encoded protein is CATQPGGRETQYF. This chain uses TRBV6-1 with TRBJ2-5, with 8 bases fitting TRBD2. With V trimmed by 10 bases and J by 5 bases, 9 bases remained unmatched. This CDR3 contains 13 residues. Germline V gene sequence: CDR1 MNHNS, CDR2 SASEGT.

This clonotype was observed at least ten times. The chain is built from TRBV7-2 and TRBJ2-1, with TRBD2 matching 9 bases. The CDR3 has 16 residues. Trimming at V came to 4 bases and at J to 10 bases, leaving 14 bases not matched to a gene. In germline, CDR1 is SGHTA, CDR2 FQGNSA. This CDR3 reads CASSYTSGSLVREQFF. In DNA form, the CDR3 reads TGTGCCAGCAGCTACACTAGCGGGTCCCTTGTTCGGGAGCAGTTCTTC.

This clonotype was counted a few times. The chain joins TRBV12-3 or TRBV12-4 to TRBJ1-2; D remains unclear. Deletions cut 6 bases from V and 2 bases from J, with 13 bases between. The CDR3 has 14 amino acids. The CDR3: CASSPPVVNYGYTF. CDR3 nucleotide sequence: TGTGCCAGCAGCCCACCGGTAGTAAACTATGGCTACACCTTC.

The chain has TRBV7-6 and TRBJ2-2; 9 bases agree with TRBD2. In germline, CDR1 is SGHVS, CDR2 FNYEAQ. The CDR3 extends over 17 amino acids. J gave up 5 bases and V 6 bases, and 13 bases lay outside the gene matches. In nucleotides, the CDR3 is TGTGCCAGCAGACTACCCCTAGCGGGGTCAGGTACCGGGGAGCTGTTTTTT. It codes for CASRLPLAGSGTGELFF.

The J gene is TRBJ1-3, the V gene TRBV7-8, with TRBD1 as a possible D gene (6 bases). CDR1 SGHVS and CDR2 FQNEAQ come from the germline V gene. The CDR3 loop spans 14 amino acids. Trimming pared 6 bases from V and 10 bases from J, leaving 19 bases between. CDR3 nucleotides: TGTGCCAGCAGTTACAGACTAATTAGGGGGACCATATATTTT. It encodes CASSYRLIRGTIYF.

V and J are TRBV29-1 and TRBJ1-1, with D perhaps matching TRBD1 (6 bases). This CDR3 contains 15 residues. Deletions cut 8 bases from V and 1 base from J, with 20 bases between. Germline V gives CDR1 SQVTM, CDR2 ANQGSEA. CDR3 amino acids: CSILGTPSGNTEAFF. The CDR3 bases are TGCAGCATTCTAGGGACACCCTCTGGGAACACTGAAGCTTTCTTT.

This clonotype was seen only a few times. The chain is built from TRBV7-2 and TRBJ2-1; 8 bases agree with TRBD2. The CDR3 has 18 amino acids. From germline, CDR1 is SGHTA and CDR2 FQGNSA. V lost 5 bases to trimming and J lost 9 bases; unmatched junction nucleotides: 21. The DNA for the CDR3 is TGTGCCAGCAGCCGACTTCGGGGTGCGGGGGGTCGAGAGGGTGAGCAGTTCTTC. Its protein product is CASSRLRGAGGREGEQFF.

The genes are TRBV7-2 and TRBJ2-7; a weak D match, TRBD2 (5 bases). Per the germline V gene, CDR1 is SGHTA and CDR2 is FQGNSA. The V gene lost 5 bases and the J gene lost 2 bases, with 10 bases spanning the gap. The CDR3 is 13 amino acids. DNA of the CDR3: TGTGCCAGCAGCCCGGGGTCTACCTACGAGCAGTACTTC. It is translated as CASSPGSTYEQYF.

This chain connects TRBV12-3 or TRBV12-4 to TRBJ2-3; D unclear. Trimming removed 3 bases from V and 1 base from J, with 8 bases in between. The CDR3 has 14 residues. Here the CDR3 DNA reads TGTGCCAGCAGTTTGGTGCGGCGCACAGATACGCAGTATTTT. Amino acids: CASSLVRRTDTQYF.

This chain links TRBV5-1 with TRBJ2-5, with 8 bases aligning to TRBD1. CDR3 size: 15 residues. Germline lookup yields CDR1 SGHRS and CDR2 YFSETQ. J gave up 1 base and V 3 bases, and 5 bases lay outside the gene matches. Here the CDR3 reads CASSSNTGGQETQYF. For the CDR3, the DNA is TGCGCCAGCAGCTCTAATACAGGGGGCCAAGAGACCCAGTACTTC. Variable domain in full (rest from reference TRBV5-1 and TRBJ2-5): KAGVTQTPRYLIKTRGQQVTLSCSPISGHRSVSWYQQTPGQGLQFLFEYFSETQRNKGNFPGRFSGRQFSNSRSEMNVSTLELGDSALYLCASSSNTGGQETQYFGPGTRLLVL.

This chain uses TRBV7-6 with TRBJ2-7; D gene unclear. CDR1 and CDR2 from the germline V gene are SGHVS and FNYEAQ. V was pared by 9 bases and J by 3 bases, with 15 bases between. This CDR3 is 13 amino acids long. The CDR3 spells CASGPAMSYEQYF. The DNA of the CDR3 is TGTGCCAGTGGGCCAGCGATGAGCTACGAGCAGTACTTC.

The sample holds a few counts of this clonotype. The chain links TRBV12-3 or TRBV12-4 to TRBJ1-5, with 8 positions matching TRBD1. CDR3 length equals 15 residues. Trimming removed 3 bases from V and 5 bases from J; junction bases left unmatched: 6. This chain's CDR3 is CASSFRQGNHQPQHF. In DNA form, the CDR3 reads TGTGCCAGCAGTTTTCGACAGGGGAATCATCAGCCCCAGCATTTT.

This clonotype was picked up a small number of times. The CDR3 loop is CASSPVEGTGNTIYF. CDR3 coding DNA: TGTGCCAGCAGCCCCGTCGAGGGAACTGGAAACACCATATATTTT. This chain links TRBV7-6 with TRBJ1-3; no firm D call. Between the trimmed V and J ends, which lost 5 bases and 2 bases, there was a span of 13 bases. The V gene's germline CDR1 is SGHVS and CDR2 FNYEAQ. This CDR3 has 15 amino acids.

This chain joins TRBV12-3 or TRBV12-4 and TRBJ1-1; D unclear. Trimming shortened V by 4 bases and J by 7 bases, and 16 bases separated the two germline ends. The CDR3 runs to 14 residues. The CDR3 DNA sequence: TGTGCCAGCAGTTACTCCCGAGGGATAAATGAAGCTTTCTTT. This codes for CASSYSRGINEAFF.

The chain joins TRBV18 to TRBJ2-7; TRBD1 matches 7 bases. Losses at the gene ends were 0 bases for V and 2 bases for J; bases not matched to a gene: 1. The CDR3 has 14 residues. The germline CDR1 and CDR2 sequences are KGHSH and LQKENI. Here the CDR3 reads CASSPPGQTYEQYF. CDR3 in DNA: TGTGCCAGCTCACCACCGGGACAGACCTACGAGCAGTACTTC. Drawing the rest from reference TRBV18 and TRBJ2-7, the complete variable domain is NAGVMQNPRHLVRRRGQEARLRCSPMKGHSHVYWYRQLPEEGLKFMVYLQKENIIDESGMPKERFSAEFPKEGPSILRIQQVVRGDSAAYFCASSPPGQTYEQYFGPGTRLTVT.